These T cell receptor beta chains were read from a single sample in a study of CD8+CD57+ T cells in acquired aplastic anemia. A single record per CDR3 protein comes from TCRdb applying MiXCR to the reads. The sample lists under 250,000 distinct CDR3 sequences; approximately 50% were seen once. The sample consisted of sorted CD4+, CD8+, or CD8+CD57+ T cells (not recorded which) from PBMCs. These receptors all come from a human donor with aplastic anemia. CDR3s include the opening cysteine and the closing phenylalanine or tryptophan. The D gene is left open where the match is weak. Some rows mark clone size as missing; the rest say once, few, many or name a class of expanded clone.

D	V	J	size	CDR3	DNA
.	TRBV5-1	TRBJ2-6	.	CASSSPLAGANVLTF	TGCGCCAGCAGCTCCCCCTTAGCTGGGGCCAACGTCCTGACTTTC
.	TRBV4-3	TRBJ2-3	few	CASSHSGGRTDTQYF	TGCGCCAGCAGCCACTCGGGGGGCCGTACAGATACGCAGTATTTT
TRBD1	TRBV27	TRBJ1-4	.	CASSAERQGRGKLFF	TGTGCCAGCAGTGCCGAAAGACAGGGTAGAGGAAAACTGTTTTTT
.	TRBV19	TRBJ1-2	many	CASMTELGYGYTF	TGTGCCAGTATGACCGAGTTGGGCTATGGCTACACCTTC
.	TRBV25-1	TRBJ2-3	.	CASSEYRSTDTQYF	TGTGCCAGCAGTGAATATAGAAGCACAGATACGCAGTATTTT
TRBD1	TRBV15	TRBJ1-2	.	CATSSVRGGGVYGYTF	TGTGCCACCAGCAGTGTCCGCGGAGGGGGCGTCTATGGCTACACCTTC
.	TRBV19	TRBJ1-6	.	CASRDRHNSPLHF	TGTGCCAGTAGAGACAGGCATAATTCACCCCTCCACTTT
TRBD2	TRBV5-8	TRBJ2-1	few	CASSLGTSGSSYNEQFF	TGTGCCAGCAGCTTGGGGACTAGCGGGAGTTCCTACAATGAGCAGTTCTTC
.	TRBV5-1	TRBJ2-7	.	CASSLGGTGLYEQYF	TGCGCCAGCAGCTTGGGTGGTACAGGCCTCTACGAGCAGTACTTC
.	TRBV29-1	TRBJ2-2	.	CSVVGFDTGELFF	TGCAGCGTTGTAGGGTTCGATACCGGGGAGCTGTTTTTT
.	TRBV4-3	TRBJ1-2	many	CASSQARWGSGYTF	TGCGCCAGCAGCCAAGCCCGATGGGGAAGTGGCTACACCTTC
TRBD1	TRBV19	TRBJ1-2	many	CASSIVGQGYTF	TGTGCCAGTAGTATCGTGGGACAGGGCTACACCTTC
.	TRBV7-9	TRBJ1-2	many	CASSLGRRWDYGYTF	TGTGCCAGCAGCTTAGGACGGCGGTGGGACTATGGCTACACCTTC
TRBD1	TRBV19	TRBJ1-1	few	CASSIRGRTEAFF	TGTGCCAGTAGTATCAGGGGGCGGACTGAAGCTTTCTTT
.	TRBV5-1	TRBJ1-5	many	CASSPRPDSGNQPQHF	TGCGCCAGCAGCCCGCGGCCAGATTCAGGCAATCAGCCCCAGCATTTT
TRBD2	TRBV9	TRBJ2-1	few	CASSSRLAQSSYNKQFF	TGTGCCAGCAGCTCGAGACTAGCCCAGAGCTCCTACAATAAGCAGTTCTTC
.	TRBV3-1	TRBJ1-1	.	CASSQGGAVTEAFF	TGTGCCAGCAGCCAGGGGGGCGCGGTAACTGAAGCTTTCTTT
.	TRBV20-1	TRBJ2-6	.	CSARDAARGGDTEAF	TGCAGTGCTAGAGATGCGGCCAGGGGAGGGGACACTGAAGCTTTC
.	TRBV29-1	TRBJ1-1	.	CSVAGQVNTEAFF	TGCAGCGTTGCTGGGCAGGTGAACACTGAAGCTTTCTTT
TRBD1	TRBV5-1	TRBJ1-1	.	CASVIGTGNTEAFF	TGCGCCAGCGTTATTGGGACAGGGAACACTGAAGCTTTCTTT
TRBD2	TRBV20-1	TRBJ2-3	.	CSARVPSGWPDTQYF	TGCAGTGCTAGAGTCCCTAGCGGGTGGCCAGATACGCAGTATTTT
.	TRBV6-1	TRBJ2-1	.	CASSERASSYNEQFF	TGTGCCAGCAGTGAAAGGGCTAGCTCCTACAATGAGCAGTTCTTC
TRBD1	TRBV7-9	TRBJ2-5	many	CASSSMRGPQETQYF	TGTGCCAGCAGCTCGATGAGGGGGCCTCAAGAGACCCAGTACTTC
TRBD1	TRBV7-2	TRBJ1-2	.	CASSLTGGGHYGYTF	TGTGCCAGCAGCCTAACAGGGGGCGGACACTATGGCTACACCTTC
TRBD1	TRBV27	TRBJ2-5	.	CASSLRDRVAETQYF	TGTGCCAGCAGTCTCCGGGACAGGGTGGCAGAGACCCAGTACTTC
TRBD2	TRBV20-1	TRBJ2-3	.	CSAPAGGRSDTQYF	TGCAGTGCTCCAGCGGGGGGGCGGTCAGATACGCAGTATTTT
.	TRBV2	TRBJ1-5	many	CASKRTENNQPQHF	TGTGCCAGCAAGAGGACAGAAAACAATCAGCCCCAGCATTTT
TRBD1	TRBV14	TRBJ2-2	many	CASSQGTGSGELFF	TGTGCCAGCAGCCAAGGGACAGGGTCCGGGGAGCTGTTTTTT
.	TRBV5-6	TRBJ2-3	many	CASSLAGMGTDTQYF	TGTGCCAGCAGCTTGGCGGGGATGGGAACAGATACGCAGTATTTT
.	TRBV19	TRBJ1-5	.	CASSINGQSNQPQHF	TGTGCCAGTAGTATAAATGGGCAGTCAAATCAGCCCCAGCATTTT
.	TRBV2	TRBJ2-3	.	CASSESGDTQYF	TGTGCCAGCAGTGAATCTGGGGATACGCAGTATTTT
.	TRBV20-1	TRBJ2-5	many	CSARGPEGETQYF	TGCAGTGCTAGAGGTCCGGAAGGAGAGACCCAGTACTTC
.	TRBV24-1	TRBJ1-5	.	CATSENESDQPQHF	TGTGCCACCAGTGAAAATGAATCTGATCAGCCCCAGCATTTT
.	TRBV9	TRBJ2-5	many	CASSVGGLEETQYF	TGTGCCAGCAGCGTTGGAGGGTTGGAAGAGACCCAGTACTTC
.	TRBV5-8	TRBJ1-1	many	CASSFLSGSTEAFF	TGTGCCAGCAGCTTTCTTTCAGGGTCAACTGAAGCTTTCTTT
TRBD1	TRBV4-1	TRBJ1-2	many	CASSQDITGAYGYTF	TGCGCCAGCAGCCAAGATATCACAGGGGCATATGGCTACACCTTC
.	TRBV29-1	TRBJ2-1	.	CSVWDGNEQFF	TGCAGCGTTTGGGACGGCAATGAGCAGTTCTTC
.	TRBV2	TRBJ2-1	.	CASSTYGVSEQFF	TGTGCCAGCAGTACCTACGGGGTGAGTGAGCAGTTCTTC
TRBD2	TRBV5-8	TRBJ2-1	many	CASSQGTSGVNEQFF	TGTGCCAGCAGCCAAGGGACTAGCGGGGTCAATGAGCAGTTCTTC
.	TRBV20-1	TRBJ2-1	.	CSAGSMGAAYNEQFF	TGCAGTGCTGGGAGCATGGGGGCGGCCTACAATGAGCAGTTCTTC